A single sample is the source of the 24 T cell receptor beta chains below, sequenced in a study of beta chain features in type 1 diabetes. Study-wide points: Researchers report that Type 1 diabetes patients had moderately but significantly shorter TCRB CDR3s across all four CD4+ subsets.

The isolated RNA, all of it, was reverse transcribed, so expressed TCRB transcripts were what got sequenced. TCRdb's table, derived via immunoSEQ multiplex PCR, lists solely in-frame clones and lacks some. Of about 660,000 clones in the sample, around 15% were seen once. Antigens for these TCRs are unknown. Material: naive CD4+ T cells from blood. These receptors originate from a man younger than 30 with type 1 diabetes.

This clone was detected a few times. The chain links TRBV29-1 to TRBJ1-1, with 9 nucleotides matching TRBD1. From germline, CDR1 is SQVTM and CDR2 ANQGSEA. V shed 5 bases and J 5 bases; nucleotides not matched to a gene: 9. The CDR3 length is 14 residues. The CDR3 loop reads CSVHTGGRFTEAFF. CDR3 DNA: TGCAGCGTTCATACAGGGGGCCGGTTTACTGAAGCTTTCTTT.

Only a few counts were recorded for this clone. This chain uses TRBV30 with TRBJ1-1; 7 positions agree with TRBD1. Germline V CDR1 and CDR2: GTSNPN, SVGIG (reference sequence). The V and J ends lost 2 bases and 4 bases, in that order; junction bases with no gene match: 1. The CDR3 is made up of 12 amino acids. The CDR3 protein is CAWSTGATEAFF. Written as DNA, the CDR3 is TGTGCCTGGAGTACAGGGGCCACTGAAGCTTTCTTT.

The rearrangement uses TRBV2 and TRBJ1-1, with TRBD1 as a possible D gene (5 bases). CDR3 size: 12 residues. V gave up 7 bases and J gave up 4 bases, with 10 bases separating them. The germline CDR1 and CDR2 sequences are SNHLY and FYNNEI. CDR3 region: CASTGTGTEAFF. The CDR3, as DNA: TGTGCCAGCACCGGAACAGGCACTGAAGCTTTCTTT.

This clone has a handful of counts. V and J are TRBV6-5 and TRBJ2-7; D not resolved. Germline CDR1 is MNHEY and CDR2 is SVGAGI. Trimming took 0 bases from V and 4 from J, leaving 16 bases between them. This CDR3 comprises 16 residues. CDR3 in DNA: TGTGCCAGCAGTTACTCGGCGGCGGCCAAGCGATACGAGCAGTACTTC. Protein sequence: CASSYSAAAKRYEQYF.

This clone has just a few counts. J is TRBJ2-2 and V is TRBV4-3; 8 bases fit TRBD1. J lost 3 bases, V lost 2 bases, and 2 bases had no gene match. The CDR3 covers 15 residues. The germline V gene has CDR1 LGHNA and CDR2 YSLEER. The CDR3 region is CASSQLQGDTGELFF. The DNA for the CDR3 is TGCGCCAGCAGCCAACTACAGGGGGACACCGGGGAGCTGTTTTTT.

The genes are TRBV6-1 and TRBJ1-5; D is undetermined. Germline V gene lookup returns CDR1 MNHNS and CDR2 SASEGT. Trimming removed 1 base at V and 1 base at J, with 11 bases between. This CDR3 has 16 residues. The CDR3 loop is CASSEGMGGSNQPQHF. DNA for the CDR3: TGTGCCAGCAGTGAAGGCATGGGCGGAAGCAATCAGCCCCAGCATTTT.

This clone turned up a few times. The V call is TRBV21-1, the J call TRBJ2-7; the table's D call of TRBD1 was not tested on the DNA. TRBV21-1 is designated a pseudogene. The CDR3 runs to 13 residues. Here the CDR3 reads CASGDRGVCEQYF. The CDR3 region has the DNA TGTGCCAGCGGCGACAGGGGCGTTTGCGAGCAGTACTTC.

This clone was detected a few times. The DNA of the CDR3 is TGTGCCAGCAGCCCTAGCCATGAGCAAGAGACCCAGTACTTC. Its translation is CASSPSHEQETQYF. The gene calls are TRBV9 and TRBJ2-5; weak D call: TRBD2 (5 bases). The CDR3 is 14 amino acids. Germline V gene lookup returns CDR1 SGDLS and CDR2 YYNGEE. V lost 4 bases and J lost 2, with 12 bases in between. Supplemented by reference TRBV9 and TRBJ2-5, the full variable domain reads DSGVTQTPKHLITATGQRVTLRCSPRSGDLSVYWYQQSLDQGLQFLIQYYNGEERAKGNILERFSAQQFPDLHSELNLSSLELGDSALYFCASSPSHEQETQYFGPGTRLLVL.

This clone showed up just a few times. J is TRBJ2-1 and V is TRBV11-2; 8 bases line up with TRBD2. Germline CDR1 reads SGHAT; CDR2 reads FQNNGV. V gave up 1 base and J gave up 10 bases; unmatched junction bases: 12. There are 16 residues in the CDR3. The CDR3 reads CASSLVGAGVLTEQFF. CDR3 DNA sequence: TGTGCCAGCAGCTTAGTTGGAGCGGGAGTTTTGACGGAGCAGTTCTTC.

There are a few counts of this clone. The chain carries TRBV6-5 and TRBJ2-7; TRBD1 is a possible D gene (5 bases). CDR1 is MNHEY, CDR2 SVGAGI, per germline. The CDR3 extends over 15 amino acids. Trimming removed 2 bases at V and 2 bases at J, with 13 bases between. CDR3 region: CASSYLSGPTYEQYF. The CDR3 nucleotides are TGTGCCAGCAGTTACCTCTCAGGGCCCACCTACGAGCAGTACTTC.

This clone was seen a few times. V gene TRBV7-2 combines with J gene TRBJ2-3, with 12 bases lining up with TRBD2. The germline gives CDR1 SGHTA, CDR2 FQGNSA. This CDR3 spans 17 amino acids. V shed 5 bases and J 3 bases; nucleotides not matched to a gene: 9. The CDR3 here is CASSPRLAGAVTDTQYF. Written as DNA, the CDR3 is TGTGCCAGCAGCCCCAGACTAGCGGGAGCTGTAACAGATACGCAGTATTTT. Full variable domain (remainder filled in from reference TRBV7-2 and TRBJ2-3): GAGVSQSPSNKVTEKGKDVELRCDPISGHTALYWYRQSLGQGLEFLIYFQGNSAPDKSGLPSDRFSAERTGGSVSTLTIQRTQQEDSAVYLCASSPRLAGAVTDTQYFGPGTRLTVL.

The rearrangement joins TRBV9 to TRBJ2-1, with 11 positions matching TRBD2. V gave up 4 bases and J gave up 8 bases; unmatched junction bases: 11. This CDR3 region has 16 residues. The germline gives CDR1 SGDLS, CDR2 YYNGEE. The CDR3 DNA follows: TGTGCCAGCAGCCCGACGACTAGCGGGGCAGTCGATGAGCAGTTCTTC. Translated, it gives CASSPTTSGAVDEQFF.

The chain's CDR3 is CSVAGGRNTEAFF. CDR3 nucleotide sequence: TGCAGCGTTGCAGGAGGGAGGAACACTGAAGCTTTCTTT. The chain uses TRBV29-1 and TRBJ1-1; D gene unclear. V lost 4 bases to trimming and J lost 1 base, with 10 bases between them. The CDR3 has 13 residues. Germline V gives CDR1 SQVTM, CDR2 ANQGSEA.

The genes are TRBV2 and TRBJ1-5; D unclear. V was cut by 1 base and J by 5 bases, with 9 bases left in between. The CDR3 sequence is 14 residues long. Germline V gene sequence: CDR1 SNHLY, CDR2 FYNNEI. The CDR3 DNA follows: TGTGCCAGCAGTGAAGATTTGGGCGATCAGCCCCAGCATTTT. As protein: CASSEDLGDQPQHF.

This clone was observed a handful of times. The chain recombines TRBV30 with TRBJ2-5, with D unclear. Germline V gene data show CDR1 as GTSNPN and CDR2 as SVGIG (reference sequence). Trimming stripped 0 bases from V and 12 bases from J, with 17 bases between. This CDR3 comprises 13 residues. CDR3 sequence (DNA): TGTGCCTGGAGTGTCGAAGGCCTATCAGAAGAGTACTTC. Its protein product is CAWSVEGLSEEYF.

V and J are TRBV5-1 and TRBJ1-1; maybe TRBD1 (5 bases). The V and J ends lost 1 base and 0 bases respectively, with 7 bases between them. Germline CDR1 SGHRS, CDR2 YFSETQ. The CDR3 is 14 amino acids. In DNA, the CDR3 is TGCGCCAGCAGCTTGCAAGGGGTGAACACTGAAGCTTTCTTT. Protein sequence: CASSLQGVNTEAFF. Combining the CDR3 with reference TRBV5-1 and TRBJ1-1 gives the whole variable domain KAGVTQTPRYLIKTRGQQVTLSCSPISGHRSVSWYQQTPGQGLQFLFEYFSETQRNKGNFPGRFSGRQFSNSRSEMNVSTLELGDSALYLCASSLQGVNTEAFFGQGTRLTVV.

This clone was recorded a few times. This chain joins TRBV6-5 and TRBJ1-2; 8 positions agree with TRBD1. Trimming at V came to 4 bases and at J to 2 bases, leaving 6 bases not matched to a gene. The CDR3 contains 15 residues. Germline V lookup: CDR1 MNHEY, CDR2 SVGAGI. In nucleotides, the CDR3 is TGTGCCAGCAGTTCCCCAGGGGGCCTGAACTATGGCTACACCTTC. Translated, it gives CASSSPGGLNYGYTF.

In regard to this clone: Other DNA variants within this sample encode the same CDR3. The chain recombines TRBV18 with TRBJ2-7, with D tentatively TRBD1 or TRBD2 (5 bases each). This CDR3 has 15 amino acids. Trimming pared 0 bases from V and 0 bases from J, leaving 9 bases between. In germline, CDR1 is KGHSH, CDR2 LQKENI. CDR3 region: CASSPPSGSSYEQYF. CDR3 sequence (DNA): TGTGCCAGCTCACCACCGTCAGGGAGCTCCTACGAGCAGTACTTC.

The chain recombines TRBV28 with TRBJ2-7; 10 positions agree with TRBD2. The junction had 4 bases not matched to a gene; V was cut back by 10 bases and J by 7 bases. There are 11 residues in the CDR3. From germline, CDR1 is MDHEN and CDR2 SYDVKM. The CDR3 DNA sequence: TGTGCCACCTCTAGCGGGGGTGAGCAGTACTTC. Residues: CATSSGGEQYF.

This chain connects TRBV30 to TRBJ1-4, with D hard to call. Trimming stripped 3 bases from V and 3 bases from J, with 11 bases between. CDR3 length: 14 residues. Per the germline V gene, CDR1 is GTSNPN and CDR2 is SVGIG (reference sequence). CDR3 protein: CAWRRAGPNEKLFF. As DNA, the CDR3 is TGTGCCTGGAGGAGGGCAGGACCTAATGAAAAACTGTTTTTT.

This chain uses TRBV9 with TRBJ1-5; D is perhaps TRBD1 (5 bases). Germline CDR1 reads SGDLS; CDR2 reads YYNGEE. V was cut by 7 bases and J by 8 bases, with 22 bases left in between. The CDR3 consists of 15 residues. Written as DNA, the CDR3 is TGTGCCAGCTCCCCCAGGGAGGGGTCCGCAGAGCCCCAGCATTTT. Protein product: CASSPREGSAEPQHF.

The CDR3: CASSYGTNEQYF. CDR3 in DNA: TGTGCCAGCAGTTACGGGACAAACGAGCAGTACTTC. The V call is TRBV6-5, the J call TRBJ2-7, with a weak D call TRBD1 (6 bases). CDR3 length: 12 amino acids. The germline CDR1 and CDR2 sequences are MNHEY and SVGAGI. V lost 2 bases, J lost 5 bases, and 7 bases lay in between.

This clone has a handful of counts. This chain uses TRBV5-4 with TRBJ2-1; D gene unclear. Germline V gives CDR1 SGHNT, CDR2 YYREEE (reference sequence). The CDR3 is 14 residues long. The ends were cut back, 2 bases at V and 2 bases at J, with 8 bases in the middle. The CDR3 reads CASSLVGTYNEQFF. The CDR3 DNA follows: TGTGCCAGCAGCTTAGTGGGGACCTACAATGAGCAGTTCTTC.

Only a few counts were recorded for this clone. This chain joins TRBV18 and TRBJ1-5; D unresolved. CDR3 length: 16 residues. With 4 bases removed from V and 3 bases from J, the gap between germline ends came to 16 bases. The germline CDR1 and CDR2 sequences are KGHSH and LQKENI. CDR3 bases: TGTGCCAGCTCACTTTCGGGAGTTATTCCCAATCAGCCCCAGCATTTT. Encoded protein: CASSLSGVIPNQPQHF.